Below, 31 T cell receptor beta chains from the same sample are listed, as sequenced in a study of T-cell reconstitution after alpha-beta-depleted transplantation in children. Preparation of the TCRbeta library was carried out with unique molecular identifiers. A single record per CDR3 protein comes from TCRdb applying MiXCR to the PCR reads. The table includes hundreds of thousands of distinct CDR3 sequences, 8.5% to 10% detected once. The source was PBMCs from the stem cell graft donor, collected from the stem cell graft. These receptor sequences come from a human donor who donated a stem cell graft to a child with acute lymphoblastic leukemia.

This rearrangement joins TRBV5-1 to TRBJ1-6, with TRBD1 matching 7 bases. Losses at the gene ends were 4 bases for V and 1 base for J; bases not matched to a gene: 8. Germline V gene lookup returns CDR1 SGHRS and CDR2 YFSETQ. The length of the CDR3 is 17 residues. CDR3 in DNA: TGCGCCAGCAGCCTCCAGACGACAGGGTCCTATAATTCACCCCTCCACTTT. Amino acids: CASSLQTTGSYNSPLHF.

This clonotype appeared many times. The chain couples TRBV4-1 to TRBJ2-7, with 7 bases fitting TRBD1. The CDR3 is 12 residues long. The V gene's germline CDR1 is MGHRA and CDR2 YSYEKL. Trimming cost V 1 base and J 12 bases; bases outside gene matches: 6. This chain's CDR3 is CASSQGDRSRYF. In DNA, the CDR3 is TGCGCCAGCAGCCAAGGGGACAGATCTCGGTACTTC.

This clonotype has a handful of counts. The CDR3 region is CASTASETQYF. CDR3 DNA: TGTGCCAGTACTGCCTCTGAGACCCAGTACTTC. The chain joins TRBV12-3 or TRBV12-4 to TRBJ2-5, with D unresolved. This CDR3 is 11 amino acids long. Trimming stripped 9 bases from V and 5 bases from J, with 10 bases between.

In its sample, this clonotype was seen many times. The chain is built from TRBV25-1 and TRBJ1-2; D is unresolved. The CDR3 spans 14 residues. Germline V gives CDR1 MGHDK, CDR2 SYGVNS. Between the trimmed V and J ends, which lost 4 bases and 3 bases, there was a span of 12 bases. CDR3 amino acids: CASSGVGRHYGYTF. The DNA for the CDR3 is TGTGCCAGCAGTGGGGTTGGCAGACACTATGGCTACACCTTC.

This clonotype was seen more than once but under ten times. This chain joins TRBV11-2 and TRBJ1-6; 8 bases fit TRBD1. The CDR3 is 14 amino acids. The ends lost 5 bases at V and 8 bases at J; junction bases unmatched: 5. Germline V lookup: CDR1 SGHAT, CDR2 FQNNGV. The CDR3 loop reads CASSPGQVHSPLHF. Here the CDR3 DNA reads TGTGCCAGCAGCCCGGGACAGGTACATTCACCCCTCCACTTT.

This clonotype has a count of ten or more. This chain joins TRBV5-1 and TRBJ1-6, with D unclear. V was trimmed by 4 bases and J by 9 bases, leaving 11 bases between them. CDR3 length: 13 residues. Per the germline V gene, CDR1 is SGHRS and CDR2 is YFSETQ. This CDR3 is CASSLTMGSPLHF. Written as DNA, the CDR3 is TGCGCCAGCAGCCTAACAATGGGTTCACCCCTCCACTTT.

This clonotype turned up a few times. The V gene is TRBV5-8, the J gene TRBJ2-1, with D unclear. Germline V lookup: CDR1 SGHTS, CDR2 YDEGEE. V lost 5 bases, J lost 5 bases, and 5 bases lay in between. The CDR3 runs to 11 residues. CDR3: CASRPDNEQFF. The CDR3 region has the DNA TGTGCCAGCAGGCCGGACAATGAGCAGTTCTTC.

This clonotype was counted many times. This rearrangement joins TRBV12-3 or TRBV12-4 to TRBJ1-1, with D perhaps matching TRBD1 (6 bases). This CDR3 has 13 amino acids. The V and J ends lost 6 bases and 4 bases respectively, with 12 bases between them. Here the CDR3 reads CASSRTAATEAFF. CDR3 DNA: TGTGCCAGCAGCCGGACAGCGGCCACTGAAGCTTTCTTT.

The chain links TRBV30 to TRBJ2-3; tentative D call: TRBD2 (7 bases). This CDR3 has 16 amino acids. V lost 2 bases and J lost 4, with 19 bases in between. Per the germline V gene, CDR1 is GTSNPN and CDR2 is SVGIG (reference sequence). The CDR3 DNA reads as TGTGCCTGGAGTTTAGGCCTGGCGGGGGCGGCAGATACGCAGTATTTT. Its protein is CAWSLGLAGAADTQYF. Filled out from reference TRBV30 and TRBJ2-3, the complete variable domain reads SQTIHQWPATLVQPVGSPLSLECTVEGTSNPNLYWYRQAAGRGLQLLFYSVGIGQISSEVPQNLSASRPQDRQFILSSKKLLLSDSGFYLCAWSLGLAGAADTQYFGPGTRLTVL.

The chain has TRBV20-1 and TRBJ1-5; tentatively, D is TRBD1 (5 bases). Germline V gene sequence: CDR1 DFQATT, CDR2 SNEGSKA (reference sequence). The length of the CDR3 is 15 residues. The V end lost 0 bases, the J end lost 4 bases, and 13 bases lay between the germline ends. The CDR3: CSARDWGGANQPQHF. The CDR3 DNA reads TGCAGTGCTAGAGATTGGGGAGGGGCTAATCAGCCCCAGCATTTT.

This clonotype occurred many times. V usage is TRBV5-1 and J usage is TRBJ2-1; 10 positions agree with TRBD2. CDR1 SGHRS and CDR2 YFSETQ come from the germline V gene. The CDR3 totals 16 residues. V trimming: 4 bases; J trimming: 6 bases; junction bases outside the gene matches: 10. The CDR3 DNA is TGCGCCAGCAGCCGCACCGGGACTAGCGTGGGCAATGAGCAGTTCTTC. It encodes CASSRTGTSVGNEQFF. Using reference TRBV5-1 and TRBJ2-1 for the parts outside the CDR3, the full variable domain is KAGVTQTPRYLIKTRGQQVTLSCSPISGHRSVSWYQQTPGQGLQFLFEYFSETQRNKGNFPGRFSGRQFSNSRSEMNVSTLELGDSALYLCASSRTGTSVGNEQFFGPGTRLTVL.

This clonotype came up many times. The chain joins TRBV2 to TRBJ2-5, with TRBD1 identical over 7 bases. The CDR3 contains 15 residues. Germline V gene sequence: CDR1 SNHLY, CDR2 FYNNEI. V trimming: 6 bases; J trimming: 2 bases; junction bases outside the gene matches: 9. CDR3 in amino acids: CASRPGQPFQETQYF. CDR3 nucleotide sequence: TGTGCCAGCAGGCCGGGACAGCCATTTCAAGAGACCCAGTACTTC.

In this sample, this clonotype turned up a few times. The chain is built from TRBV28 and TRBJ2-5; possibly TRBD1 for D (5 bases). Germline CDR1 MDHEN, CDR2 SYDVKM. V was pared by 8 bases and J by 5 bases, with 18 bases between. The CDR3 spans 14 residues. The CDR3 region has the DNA TGTGCCAGCGGTAAGGGGTCCGAAGGGGAGACCCAGTACTTC. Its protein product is CASGKGSEGETQYF.

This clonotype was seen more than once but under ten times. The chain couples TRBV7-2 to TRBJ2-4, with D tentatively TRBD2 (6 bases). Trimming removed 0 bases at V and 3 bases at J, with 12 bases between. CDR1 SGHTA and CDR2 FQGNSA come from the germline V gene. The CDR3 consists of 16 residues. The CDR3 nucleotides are TGTGCCAGCAGCTTAGCGGGGGGAGGTAGCAAAAACATTCAGTACTTC. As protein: CASSLAGGGSKNIQYF.

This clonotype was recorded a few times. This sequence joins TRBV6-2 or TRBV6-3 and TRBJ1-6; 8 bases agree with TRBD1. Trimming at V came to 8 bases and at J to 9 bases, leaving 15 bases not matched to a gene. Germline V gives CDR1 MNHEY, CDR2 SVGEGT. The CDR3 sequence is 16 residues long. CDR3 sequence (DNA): TGTGCCAGCTTCCAAGCCTCAGGGGGCCCGCGTTCACCCCTCCACTTT. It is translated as CASFQASGGPRSPLHF.

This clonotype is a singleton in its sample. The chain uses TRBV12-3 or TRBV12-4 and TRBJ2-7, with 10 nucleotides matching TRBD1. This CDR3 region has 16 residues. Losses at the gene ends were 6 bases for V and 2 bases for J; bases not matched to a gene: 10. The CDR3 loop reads CASSQPYGQGAYEQYF. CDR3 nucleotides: TGTGCCAGCAGCCAACCCTACGGACAGGGGGCCTACGAGCAGTACTTC.

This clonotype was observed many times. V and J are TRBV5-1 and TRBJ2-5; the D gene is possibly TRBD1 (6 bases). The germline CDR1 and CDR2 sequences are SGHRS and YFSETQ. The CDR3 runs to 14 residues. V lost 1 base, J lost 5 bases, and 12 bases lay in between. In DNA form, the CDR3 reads TGCGCCAGCAGCTTGCGGTCTCAGGGGGAGACCCAGTACTTC. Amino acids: CASSLRSQGETQYF.

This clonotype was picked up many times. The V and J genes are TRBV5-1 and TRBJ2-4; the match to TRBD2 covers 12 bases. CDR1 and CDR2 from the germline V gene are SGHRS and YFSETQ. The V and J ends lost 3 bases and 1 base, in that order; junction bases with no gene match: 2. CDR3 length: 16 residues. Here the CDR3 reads CASSYTSGGAKNIQYF. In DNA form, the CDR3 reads TGCGCCAGCAGCTATACTAGCGGGGGGGCCAAAAACATTCAGTACTTC.

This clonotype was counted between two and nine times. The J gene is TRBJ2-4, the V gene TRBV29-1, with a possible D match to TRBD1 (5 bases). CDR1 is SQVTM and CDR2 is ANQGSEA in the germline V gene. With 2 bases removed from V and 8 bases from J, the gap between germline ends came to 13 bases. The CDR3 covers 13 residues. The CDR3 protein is CSVEIGREDIQYF. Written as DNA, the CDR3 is TGCAGCGTTGAAATTGGCAGGGAAGACATTCAGTACTTC.

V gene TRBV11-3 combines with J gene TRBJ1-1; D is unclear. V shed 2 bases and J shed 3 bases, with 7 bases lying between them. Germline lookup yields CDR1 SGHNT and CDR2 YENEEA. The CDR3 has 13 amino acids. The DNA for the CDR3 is TGTGCCAGCAGCTTAAGATCTGACACTGAAGCTTTCTTT. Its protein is CASSLRSDTEAFF.

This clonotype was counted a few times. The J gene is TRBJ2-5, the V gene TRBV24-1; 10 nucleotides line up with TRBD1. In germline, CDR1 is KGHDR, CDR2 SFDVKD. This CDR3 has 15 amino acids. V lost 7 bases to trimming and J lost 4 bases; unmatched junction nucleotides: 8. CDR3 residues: CATSQTGGSGETQYF. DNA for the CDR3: TGTGCCACCAGCCAGACAGGGGGCTCGGGAGAGACCCAGTACTTC.

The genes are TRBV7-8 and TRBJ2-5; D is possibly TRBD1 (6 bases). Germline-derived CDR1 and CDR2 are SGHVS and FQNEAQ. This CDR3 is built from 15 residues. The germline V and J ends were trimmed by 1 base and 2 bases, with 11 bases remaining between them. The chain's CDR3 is CASSLGYQGQETQYF. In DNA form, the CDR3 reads TGTGCCAGCAGCTTAGGGTATCAGGGGCAAGAGACCCAGTACTTC.

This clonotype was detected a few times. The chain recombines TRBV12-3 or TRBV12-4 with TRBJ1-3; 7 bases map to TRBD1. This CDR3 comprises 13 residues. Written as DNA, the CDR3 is TGTGCAGGGGGCAGGGTGGCAGGAAACACCATATATTTT. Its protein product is CAGGRVAGNTIYF.

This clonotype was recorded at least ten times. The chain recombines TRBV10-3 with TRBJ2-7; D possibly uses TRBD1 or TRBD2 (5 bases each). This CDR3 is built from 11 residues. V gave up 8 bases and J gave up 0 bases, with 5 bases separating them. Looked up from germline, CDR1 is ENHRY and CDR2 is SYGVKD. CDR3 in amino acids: CAIGGSYEQYF. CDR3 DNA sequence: TGTGCCATCGGGGGCTCCTACGAGCAGTACTTC.

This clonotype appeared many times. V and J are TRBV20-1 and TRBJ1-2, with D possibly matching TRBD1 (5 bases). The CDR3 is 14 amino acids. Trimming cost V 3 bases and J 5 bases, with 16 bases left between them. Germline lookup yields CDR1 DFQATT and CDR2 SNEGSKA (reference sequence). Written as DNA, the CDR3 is TGCAGTGCTAGTTCGGCAGGGAATGGGTATGGCTACACCTTC. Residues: CSASSAGNGYGYTF.

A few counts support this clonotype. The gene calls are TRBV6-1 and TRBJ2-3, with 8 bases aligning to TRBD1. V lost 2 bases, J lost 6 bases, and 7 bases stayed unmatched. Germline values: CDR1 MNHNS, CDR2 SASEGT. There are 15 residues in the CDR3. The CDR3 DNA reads TGTGCCAGCAGTGAATCCCGGGACAGGTCCGATACGCAGTATTTT. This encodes CASSESRDRSDTQYF.

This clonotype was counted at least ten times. CDR3 nucleotide sequence: TGTGCCAGCACCGTTACAGGGGCCCCCACCGGGGAGCTGTTTTTT. Translation gives CASTVTGAPTGELFF. The chain combines TRBV27 with TRBJ2-2, with 7 bases matching TRBD1. Germline V gene data show CDR1 as MNHEY and CDR2 as SMNVEV (reference sequence). Trimming cost V 7 bases and J 4 bases; bases outside gene matches: 9. The length of the CDR3 is 15 residues.

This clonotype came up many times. CDR3 nucleotides: TGCAGTGCTAGAGTAACCGGACTAGCGGGGCTGTTCTCCTACAATGAGCAGTTCTTC. Translated, it gives CSARVTGLAGLFSYNEQFF. The V and J genes are TRBV20-1 and TRBJ2-1; 12 bases agree with TRBD2. The CDR3 extends over 19 amino acids. V shed 1 base, J shed 0 bases, and the junction held 10 bases outside the gene matches. The V gene's germline CDR1 is DFQATT and CDR2 SNEGSKA (reference sequence).

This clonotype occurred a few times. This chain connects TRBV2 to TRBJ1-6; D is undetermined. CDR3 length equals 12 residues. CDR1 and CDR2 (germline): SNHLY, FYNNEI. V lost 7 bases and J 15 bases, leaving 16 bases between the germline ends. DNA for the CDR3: TGTGCCAGCATTGGGGAGACGGGCCGCCTCCACTTT. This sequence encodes CASIGETGRLHF.

In DNA, the CDR3 is TGTGCCAGCAGCTTCAGGAACGGAGGCGGGGAGCTGTTTTTT. Encoded protein: CASSFRNGGGELFF. The chain links TRBV7-3 to TRBJ2-2; possible D gene TRBD2, 5 bases. V gave up 3 bases and J gave up 7 bases, with 12 bases separating them. The germline V gene encodes CDR1 SGHTA and CDR2 FQGTGA. This CDR3 contains 14 residues.

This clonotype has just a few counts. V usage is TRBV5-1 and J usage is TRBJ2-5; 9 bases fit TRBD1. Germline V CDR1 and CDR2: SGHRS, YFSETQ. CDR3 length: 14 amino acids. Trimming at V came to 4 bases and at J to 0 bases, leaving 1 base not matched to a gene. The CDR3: CASSGDRDQETQYF. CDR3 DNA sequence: TGCGCCAGCAGCGGGGACAGGGACCAAGAGACCCAGTACTTC.